Shown below are 21 T cell receptor beta chains from a single sample sequenced in a study of T cells in Graves' hyperthyroidism and ophthalmopathy (dated 2019 in TCRdb). Receptors were amplified or captured by multiplex PCR. These reads were obtained on an Illumina HiSeq 2000. The TCR beta CDR3 regions were amplified from the RNA transcripts. A first-round RT-PCR of the TCR CDR3 used the HTBI primer set with the Qiagen OneStep RT-PCR kit. The public reads were run again by TCRdb, first through fastp at Q25 and then through MiXCR, and only productive beta chains were kept. Under each unique CDR3 protein, matching rows form one entry showing the most common genes and DNA. The sample has around 760,000 distinct CDR3 sequences on record, 30% to 40% of them singletons. 31% of the sample lies in the top ten. Sequencing used blood. The receptors were gathered from a middle-aged woman with Graves' hyperthyroidism.

There are a few counts of this clonotype. The V gene is TRBV4-1, the J gene TRBJ1-2; 8 bases align to TRBD1. CDR1 and CDR2 from the germline V gene are MGHRA and YSYEKL. This CDR3 has 14 amino acids. After removal of 0 bases from V and 4 bases from J, the junction contained 1 base not matched to a gene. The CDR3 DNA reads as TGCGCCAGCAGCCAAGACAGGGGGCCCTATGGCTACACCTTC. Residues: CASSQDRGPYGYTF.

This clonotype was detected only a few times. J is TRBJ1-2 and V is TRBV19; D possibly corresponds to TRBD1 (6 bases). Trimming took 8 bases from V and 4 from J, leaving 20 bases between them. This CDR3 is 15 amino acids long. From germline, CDR1 is LNHDA and CDR2 SQIVND (reference sequence). This CDR3 is CASLGGQRGFYGYTF. CDR3 nucleotide sequence: TGTGCCAGTCTTGGGGGCCAGAGGGGTTTCTATGGCTACACCTTC.

The chain is built from TRBV7-3 and TRBJ1-1, with D unclear. The V and J ends lost 4 bases and 8 bases respectively, with 20 bases between them. The germline V gene has CDR1 SGHTA and CDR2 FQGTGA. The length of the CDR3 is 15 residues. The CDR3 DNA reads TGTGCCAGCAGCTCCCAACTAACTCGGCCTTCGGAAGCTTTCTTT. It specifies CASSSQLTRPSEAFF.

This CDR3 is CSVTGTGSTEAFF. The CDR3 DNA follows: TGCAGCGTTACCGGGACAGGGTCGACTGAAGCTTTCTTT. V is TRBV29-1 and J is TRBJ1-1; 9 bases map to TRBD1. From germline, CDR1 is SQVTM and CDR2 ANQGSEA. The CDR3 spans 13 residues. The V and J ends lost 5 bases and 5 bases, in that order; junction bases with no gene match: 6.

With respect to this clonotype: This may be a read error, as it is one base from a much larger clone. This chain uses TRBV12-3 or TRBV12-4 with TRBJ1-2; 7 nucleotides align to TRBD1. The CDR3 has 15 residues. In DNA form, the CDR3 reads TGTGCCAGCAGTGAGGCCGACAGGGCTCTCTATGGCTGCACCTTC. As protein: CASSEADRALYGCTF.

The gene calls are TRBV27 and TRBJ1-2; 10 bases map to TRBD1. V shed 5 bases and J 8 bases; nucleotides not matched to a gene: 5. Germline lookup yields CDR1 MNHEY and CDR2 SMNVEV (reference sequence). The CDR3 has 13 residues. CDR3 in DNA: TGTGCCAGCAGTCCGGGACAGGGGAAGGGCTACACCTTC. This gives the protein CASSPGQGKGYTF.

In its sample, this clonotype was seen a few times. CDR3 nucleotide sequence: TGTGCCAGCAGAATTAGGGCAGGGCCTGTTCCCCGCGGTCAGCCCCAGCATTTT. It encodes CASRIRAGPVPRGQPQHF. This chain uses TRBV2 with TRBJ1-5; a weak D match, TRBD1 (5 bases). The V gene's germline CDR1 is SNHLY and CDR2 FYNNEI. The CDR3 length is 18 residues. The V end was cut by 6 bases, the J end by 6 bases, with 27 bases between.

This clonotype was counted a few times. The CDR3, as DNA: TGTGCCAGCAGCGTAAACCTCCAGGGTGAAGCTTTCTTT. It yields the protein CASSVNLQGEAFF. The chain couples TRBV9 to TRBJ1-1; D may be TRBD1 (5 bases). Germline CDR1 and CDR2: SGDLS and YYNGEE. Trimming left V 1 base short and J 7 bases short, with 11 bases between. The CDR3 consists of 13 residues.

The rearrangement links TRBV24-1 to TRBJ2-1; possible D gene TRBD2, 6 bases. The CDR3 length is 16 residues. V gave up 5 bases and J gave up 3 bases, with 16 bases separating them. CDR1 and CDR2 (germline): KGHDR, SFDVKD. DNA for the CDR3: TGTGCCACCAGTGGAGTGAGCGGGCAGCACTACAATGAGCAGTTCTTC. Its translation is CATSGVSGQHYNEQFF.

J is TRBJ2-5 and V is TRBV28, with no clear D. V lost 8 bases to trimming and J lost 5 bases, with 12 bases between them. CDR1 and CDR2 from the germline V gene are MDHEN and SYDVKM. CDR3 length: 12 residues. CDR3 amino acids: CASGPFRETQYF. In nucleotides, the CDR3 is TGTGCCAGCGGGCCTTTCCGGGAGACCCAGTACTTC.

This clonotype was recorded many times. The chain has TRBV29-1 and TRBJ1-1; D is unresolved. The CDR3 consists of 11 residues. Germline values: CDR1 SQVTM, CDR2 ANQGSEA. V lost 4 bases to trimming and J lost 9 bases, with 12 bases between them. CDR3 loop: CSVAGVPKAFF. For the CDR3, the DNA is TGCAGCGTTGCAGGCGTCCCGAAAGCTTTCTTT.

This chain joins TRBV4-1 and TRBJ2-2; D is uncertain. Trimming stripped 5 bases from V and 1 base from J, with 11 bases between. The CDR3 length is 15 residues. Germline V gene lookup returns CDR1 MGHRA and CDR2 YSYEKL. The CDR3 here is CASSSQVENTGELFF. The CDR3 nucleotides are TGCGCCAGCAGCAGTCAGGTGGAGAACACCGGGGAGCTGTTTTTT.

This clonotype showed up many times. The chain joins TRBV20-1 to TRBJ2-7; 11 bases are shared with TRBD2. Trimming cost V 4 bases and J 4 bases; bases outside gene matches: 12. Germline assignment: CDR1 DFQATT and CDR2 SNEGSKA (reference sequence). The CDR3 contains 16 residues. Here the CDR3 reads CSAMGLAGGRLYEQYF. CDR3 sequence (DNA): TGCAGTGCTATGGGGCTAGCGGGGGGACGATTGTACGAGCAGTACTTC.

The rearrangement joins TRBV7-9 to TRBJ1-2, with D possibly matching TRBD1 (6 bases). The CDR3 runs to 15 residues. Germline CDR1 SEHNR, CDR2 FQNEAQ (reference sequence). V was pared by 4 bases and J by 6 bases, with 18 bases between. CDR3 bases: TGTGCCAGCAGCTCCGGGCGGGGGGGCAACGATGGCTACACCTTC. As protein: CASSSGRGGNDGYTF.

This clonotype was picked up many times. The CDR3 reads CAISDLQGRSTEAFF. CDR3 nucleotides: TGTGCCATCAGTGACCTACAGGGGCGGTCCACTGAAGCTTTCTTT. J is TRBJ1-1 and V is TRBV10-3; TRBD1 agrees at 7 bases. The CDR3 sequence is 15 residues long. Germline V CDR1 and CDR2: ENHRY, SYGVKD. Trimming took 3 bases from V and 4 from J; bases not matched to a gene: 8.

The chain employs TRBV29-1 and TRBJ2-5, with TRBD1 as a possible D gene (6 bases). CDR1 and CDR2 (germline): SQVTM, ANQGSEA. The length of the CDR3 is 17 residues. The V and J ends lost 1 base and 1 base respectively, with 19 bases between them. CDR3 sequence: CSVEVGAQDRLQETQYF. CDR3 bases: TGCAGCGTTGAAGTGGGGGCACAAGACCGGCTCCAAGAGACCCAGTACTTC.

This sequence joins TRBV7-9 and TRBJ2-6; possible D gene TRBD2, 5 bases. Per the germline V gene, CDR1 is SEHNR and CDR2 is FQNEAQ (reference sequence). The CDR3 sequence is 15 residues long. Deletions cut 5 bases from V and 0 bases from J, with 8 bases between. In DNA, the CDR3 is TGTGCCAGCAGCCACCGGGACTCTGGGGCCAACGTCCTGACTTTC. It yields the protein CASSHRDSGANVLTF.

This clonotype showed up just a few times. The chain joins TRBV6-4 to TRBJ1-5; the D gene is possibly TRBD1 (6 bases). In germline, CDR1 is MRHNA, CDR2 SNTAGT. CDR3 length: 17 amino acids. The germline V and J ends were trimmed by 7 bases and 1 base, with 20 bases remaining between them. The CDR3 here is CASTGTIPTRSNQPQHF. CDR3 DNA sequence: TGTGCCAGCACCGGGACAATCCCCACGCGCAGCAATCAGCCCCAGCATTTT.

The chain joins TRBV10-3 to TRBJ1-2; TRBD1 aligns across 8 bases. This CDR3 has 17 residues. Germline CDR1 ENHRY, CDR2 SYGVKD. Trimming at V came to 5 bases and at J to 5 bases, leaving 16 bases not matched to a gene. The CDR3 DNA sequence: TGTGCCATCAGTTTACCGGGACAGGTTCTCCCGCGGTATGGCTACACCTTC. Protein product: CAISLPGQVLPRYGYTF.

This clonotype has more than one count but fewer than ten. The V gene is TRBV14, the J gene TRBJ1-5, with no clear D. V lost 0 bases and J 7 bases, leaving 7 bases between the germline ends. The CDR3 sequence is 13 residues long. Germline CDR1 SGHDN, CDR2 FVKESK. The DNA for the CDR3 is TGTGCCAGCAGCCAAGATGAGAGACAGCCCCAGCATTTT. Protein sequence: CASSQDERQPQHF.

This sequence joins TRBV7-9 and TRBJ2-2; TRBD2 matches at 9 bases. This CDR3 has 15 amino acids. CDR1 is SEHNR and CDR2 is FQNEAQ in the germline V gene (reference sequence). V gave up 5 bases and J gave up 7 bases; unmatched junction bases: 8. CDR3 sequence (DNA): TGTGCCAGCAGCCCCGCTAGCGGGGTGGGCGGGGAGCTGTTTTTT. Translated: CASSPASGVGGELFF.